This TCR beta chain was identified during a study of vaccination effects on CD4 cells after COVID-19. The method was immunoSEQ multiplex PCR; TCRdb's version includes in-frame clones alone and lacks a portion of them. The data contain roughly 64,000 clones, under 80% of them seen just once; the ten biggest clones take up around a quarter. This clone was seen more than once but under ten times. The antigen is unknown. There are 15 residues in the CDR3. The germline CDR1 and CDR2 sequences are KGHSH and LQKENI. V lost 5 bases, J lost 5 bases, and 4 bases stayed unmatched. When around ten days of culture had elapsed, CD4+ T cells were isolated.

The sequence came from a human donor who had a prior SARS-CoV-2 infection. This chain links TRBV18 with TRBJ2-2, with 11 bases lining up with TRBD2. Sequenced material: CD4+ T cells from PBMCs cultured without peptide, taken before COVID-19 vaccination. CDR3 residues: CASSSRLAGTGELFF. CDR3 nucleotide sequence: TGTGCCAGCTCATCCAGACTAGCGGGAACCGGGGAGCTGTTTTTT.